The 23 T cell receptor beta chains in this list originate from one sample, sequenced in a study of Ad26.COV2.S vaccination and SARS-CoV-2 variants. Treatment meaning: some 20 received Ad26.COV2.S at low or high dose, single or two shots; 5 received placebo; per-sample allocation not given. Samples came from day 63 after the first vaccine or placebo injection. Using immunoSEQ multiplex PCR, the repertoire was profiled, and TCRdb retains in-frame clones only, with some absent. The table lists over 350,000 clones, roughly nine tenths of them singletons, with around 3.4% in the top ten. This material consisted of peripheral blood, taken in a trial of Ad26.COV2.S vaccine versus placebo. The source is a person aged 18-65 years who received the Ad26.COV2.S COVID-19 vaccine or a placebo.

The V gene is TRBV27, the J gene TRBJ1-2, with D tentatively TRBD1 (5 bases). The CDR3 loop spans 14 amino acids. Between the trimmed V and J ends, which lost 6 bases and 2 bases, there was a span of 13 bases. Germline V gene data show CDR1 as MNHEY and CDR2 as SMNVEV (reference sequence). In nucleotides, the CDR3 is TGTGCCAGCAGCGGGCTTGAGGGGAACTATGGCTACACCTTC. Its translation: CASSGLEGNYGYTF.

This CDR3 reads CASSLRGILAYEQYF. The CDR3 DNA reads TGTGCCAGCAGTTTACGGGGAATCTTGGCCTACGAGCAGTACTTC. The genes are TRBV27 and TRBJ2-7; tentatively, D is TRBD2 (5 bases). V lost 2 bases to trimming and J lost 2 bases, with 13 bases between them. The CDR3 loop spans 15 amino acids. Germline V gives CDR1 MNHEY, CDR2 SMNVEV (reference sequence).

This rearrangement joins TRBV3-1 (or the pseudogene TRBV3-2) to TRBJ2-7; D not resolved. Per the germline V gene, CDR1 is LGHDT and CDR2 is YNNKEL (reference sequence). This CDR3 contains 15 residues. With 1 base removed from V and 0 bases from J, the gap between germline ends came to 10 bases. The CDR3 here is CASSQGRSFSYEQYF. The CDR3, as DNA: TGTGCCAGCAGCCAAGGAAGATCTTTCTCCTACGAGCAGTACTTC.

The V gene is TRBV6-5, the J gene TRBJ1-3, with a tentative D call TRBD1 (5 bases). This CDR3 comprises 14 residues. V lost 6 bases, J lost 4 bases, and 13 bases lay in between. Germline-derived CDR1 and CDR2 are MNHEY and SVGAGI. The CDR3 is CASRPRVEGNTIYF. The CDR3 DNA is TGTGCCAGCAGGCCCAGGGTGGAAGGAAACACCATATATTTT.

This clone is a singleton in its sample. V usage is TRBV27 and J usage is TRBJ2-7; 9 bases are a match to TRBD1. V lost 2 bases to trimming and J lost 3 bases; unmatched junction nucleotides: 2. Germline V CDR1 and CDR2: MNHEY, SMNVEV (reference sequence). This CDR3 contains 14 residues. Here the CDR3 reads CASSLRGQGYEQYF. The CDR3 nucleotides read TGTGCCAGCAGTTTAAGGGGACAGGGCTACGAGCAGTACTTC.

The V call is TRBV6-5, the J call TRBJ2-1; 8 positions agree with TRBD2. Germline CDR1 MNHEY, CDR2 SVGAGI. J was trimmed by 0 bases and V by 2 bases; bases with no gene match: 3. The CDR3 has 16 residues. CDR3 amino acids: CASSYRTSSSYNEQFF. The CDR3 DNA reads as TGTGCCAGCAGTTACCGGACTAGCTCCTCCTACAATGAGCAGTTCTTC.

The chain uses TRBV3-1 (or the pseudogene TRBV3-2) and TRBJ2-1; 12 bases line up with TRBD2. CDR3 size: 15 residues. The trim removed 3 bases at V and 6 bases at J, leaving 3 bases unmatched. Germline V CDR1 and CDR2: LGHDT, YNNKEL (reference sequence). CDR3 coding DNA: TGTGCCAGCAGCCAGACTAGCGGGGGTCGCAATGAGCAGTTCTTC. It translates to CASSQTSGGRNEQFF.

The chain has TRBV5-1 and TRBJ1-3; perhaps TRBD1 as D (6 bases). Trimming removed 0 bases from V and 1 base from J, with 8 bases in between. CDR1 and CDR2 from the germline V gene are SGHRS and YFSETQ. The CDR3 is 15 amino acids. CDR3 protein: CASSLDTGSGNTIYF. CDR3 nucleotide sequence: TGCGCCAGCAGCTTGGATACAGGGTCTGGAAACACCATATATTTT.

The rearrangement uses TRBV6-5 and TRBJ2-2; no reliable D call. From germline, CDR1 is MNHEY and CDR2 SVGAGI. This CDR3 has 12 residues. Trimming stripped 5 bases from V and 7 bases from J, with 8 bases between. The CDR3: CASSRLGGELFF. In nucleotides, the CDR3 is TGTGCCAGCAGTCGACTGGGCGGGGAGCTGTTTTTT.

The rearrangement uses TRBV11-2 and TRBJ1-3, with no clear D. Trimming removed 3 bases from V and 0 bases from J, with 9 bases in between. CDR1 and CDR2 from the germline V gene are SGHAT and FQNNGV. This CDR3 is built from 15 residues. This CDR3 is CASSFFDSSGNTIYF. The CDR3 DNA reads TGTGCCAGCAGCTTTTTCGATAGCTCTGGAAACACCATATATTTT.

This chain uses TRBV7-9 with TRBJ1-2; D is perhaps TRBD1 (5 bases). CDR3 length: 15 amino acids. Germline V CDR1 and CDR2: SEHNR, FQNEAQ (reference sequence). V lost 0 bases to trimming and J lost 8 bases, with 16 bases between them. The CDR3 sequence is CASSLAGTDSWGYTF. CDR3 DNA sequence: TGTGCCAGCAGCTTAGCAGGGACGGATTCTTGGGGCTACACCTTC.

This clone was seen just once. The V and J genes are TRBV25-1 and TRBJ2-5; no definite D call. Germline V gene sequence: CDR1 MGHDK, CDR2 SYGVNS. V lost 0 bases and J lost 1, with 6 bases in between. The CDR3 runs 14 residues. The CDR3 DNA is TGTGCCAGCAGTGAATATCGGTTCCAAGAGACCCAGTACTTC. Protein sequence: CASSEYRFQETQYF.

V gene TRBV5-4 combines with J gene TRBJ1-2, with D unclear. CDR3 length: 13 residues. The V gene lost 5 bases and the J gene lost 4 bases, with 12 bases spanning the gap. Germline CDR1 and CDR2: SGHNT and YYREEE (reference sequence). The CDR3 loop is CASSSGDFYGYTF. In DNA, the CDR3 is TGTGCCAGCAGTTCTGGCGACTTCTATGGCTACACCTTC. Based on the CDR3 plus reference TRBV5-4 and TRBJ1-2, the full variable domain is ETGVTQSPTHLIKTRGQQVTLRCSSQSGHNTVSWYQQALGQGPQFIFQYYREEENGRGNFPPRFSGLQFPNYSSELNVNALELDDSALYLCASSSGDFYGYTFGSGTRLTVV.

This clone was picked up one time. The DNA of the CDR3 is TGCGCCAGCAGCTTATCTGGGGGCGAGGGGCAGCCCCAGCATTTT. Its translation: CASSLSGGEGQPQHF. The chain employs TRBV5-1 and TRBJ1-5; possible D gene TRBD1, 6 bases. Germline-derived CDR1 and CDR2 are SGHRS and YFSETQ. The CDR3 is 15 residues long. Deletions cut 2 bases from V and 7 bases from J, with 16 bases between.

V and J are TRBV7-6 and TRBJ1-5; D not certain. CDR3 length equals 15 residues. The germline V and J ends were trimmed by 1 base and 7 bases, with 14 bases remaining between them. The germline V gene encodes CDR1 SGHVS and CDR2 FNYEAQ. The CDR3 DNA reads TGTGCCAGCAGCTTAGACGCGAGCGGGTCCCAGCCCCAGCATTTT. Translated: CASSLDASGSQPQHF.

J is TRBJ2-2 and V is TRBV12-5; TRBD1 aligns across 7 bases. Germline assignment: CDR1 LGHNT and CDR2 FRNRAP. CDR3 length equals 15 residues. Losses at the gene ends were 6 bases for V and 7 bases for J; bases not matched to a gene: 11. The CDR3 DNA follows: TGTGCTAGTGGCACGGGACAGCTCGAAATCGGGGAGCTGTTTTTT. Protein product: CASGTGQLEIGELFF.

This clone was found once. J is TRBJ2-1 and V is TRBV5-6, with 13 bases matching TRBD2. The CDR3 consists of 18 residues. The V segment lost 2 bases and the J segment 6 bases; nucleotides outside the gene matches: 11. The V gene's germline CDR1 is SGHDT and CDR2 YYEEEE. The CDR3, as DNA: TGTGCCAGCAGCTTACTAGCGGGGGGGCCAAGTTCACGCAATGAGCAGTTCTTC. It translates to CASSLLAGGPSSRNEQFF.

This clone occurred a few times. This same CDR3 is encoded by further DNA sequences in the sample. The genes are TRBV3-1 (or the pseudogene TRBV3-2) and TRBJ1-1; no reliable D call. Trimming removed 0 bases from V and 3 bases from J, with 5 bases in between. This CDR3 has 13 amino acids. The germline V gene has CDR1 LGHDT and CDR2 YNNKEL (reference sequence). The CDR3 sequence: CASSQDRDTEAFF. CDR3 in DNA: TGTGCCAGCAGCCAAGATAGGGACACTGAAGCTTTCTTT.

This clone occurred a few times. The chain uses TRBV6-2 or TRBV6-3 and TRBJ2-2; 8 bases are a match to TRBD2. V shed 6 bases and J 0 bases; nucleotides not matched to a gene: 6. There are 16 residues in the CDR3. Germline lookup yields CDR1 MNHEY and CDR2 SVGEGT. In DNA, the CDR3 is TGTGCCAGCAGCCGAACTAGCGGACCGAACACCGGGGAGCTGTTTTTT. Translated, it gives CASSRTSGPNTGELFF.

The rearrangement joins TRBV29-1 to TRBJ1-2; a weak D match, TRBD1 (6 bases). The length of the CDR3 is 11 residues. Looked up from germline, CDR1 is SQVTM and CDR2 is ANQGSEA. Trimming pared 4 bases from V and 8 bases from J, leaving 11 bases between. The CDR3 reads CSVAEGEGYTF. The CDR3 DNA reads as TGCAGCGTTGCTGAGGGGGAGGGCTACACCTTC.

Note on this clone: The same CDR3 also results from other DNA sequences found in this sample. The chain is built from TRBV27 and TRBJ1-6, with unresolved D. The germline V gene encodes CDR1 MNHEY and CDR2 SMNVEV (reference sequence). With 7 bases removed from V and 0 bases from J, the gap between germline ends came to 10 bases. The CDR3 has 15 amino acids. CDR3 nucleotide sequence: TGTGCCAGCACCGTTGATAGCTCCTATAATTCACCCCTCCACTTT. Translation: CASTVDSSYNSPLHF.

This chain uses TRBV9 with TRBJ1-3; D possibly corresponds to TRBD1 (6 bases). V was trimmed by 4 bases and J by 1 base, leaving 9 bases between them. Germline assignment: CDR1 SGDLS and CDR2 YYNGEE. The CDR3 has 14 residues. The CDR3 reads CASSPGQSGNTIYF. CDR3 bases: TGTGCCAGCAGCCCCGGACAGTCTGGAAACACCATATATTTT.

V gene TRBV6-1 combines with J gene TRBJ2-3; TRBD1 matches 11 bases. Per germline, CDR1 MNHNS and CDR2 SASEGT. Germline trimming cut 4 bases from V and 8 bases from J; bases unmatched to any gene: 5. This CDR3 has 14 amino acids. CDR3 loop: CASSGRDRGGTQYF. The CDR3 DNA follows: TGTGCCAGCAGTGGCCGGGACAGGGGGGGTACGCAGTATTTT.